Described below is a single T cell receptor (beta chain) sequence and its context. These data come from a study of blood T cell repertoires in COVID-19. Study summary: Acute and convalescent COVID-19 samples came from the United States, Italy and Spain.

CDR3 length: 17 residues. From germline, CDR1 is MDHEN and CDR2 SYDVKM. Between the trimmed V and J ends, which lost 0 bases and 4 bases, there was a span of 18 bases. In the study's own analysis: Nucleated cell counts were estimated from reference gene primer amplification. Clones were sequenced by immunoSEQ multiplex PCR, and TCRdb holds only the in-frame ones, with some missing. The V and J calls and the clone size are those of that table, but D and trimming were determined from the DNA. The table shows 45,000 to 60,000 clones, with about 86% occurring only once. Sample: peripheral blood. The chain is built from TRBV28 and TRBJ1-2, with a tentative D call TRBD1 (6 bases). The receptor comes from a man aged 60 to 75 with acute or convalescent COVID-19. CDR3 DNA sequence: TGTGCCAGCAGTTTATGGTCCGGGGGGCGCGGGGCCTATGGCTACACCTTC. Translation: CASSLWSGGRGAYGYTF.